Listed below are T cell receptor beta chains from one sample, sequenced in a study of shared T cell receptors in the human thymus. Profiled with immunoSEQ multiplex PCR; TCRdb holds only in-frame clones, not every one. This sample has approximately 580,000 clones, with around 82% found just once. These same data were also listed under a study on human thymus T cells.

Sequencing used thymocytes. These receptors all come from a boy under three years old with a congenital heart defect. CDR3s include the opening cysteine and the closing phenylalanine or tryptophan. The D gene is left open where the match is weak. Expanded clones get a size class; other rows say once, few or many, or leave the size out.

V,D,J,size,DNA,CDR3
TRBV5-1,TRBD2,TRBJ2-7,-,TGCGCCAGCACCCGGGGGGGGACTAGCGAGGACGAGCAGTACTTC,CASTRGGTSEDEQYF
TRBV4-1,-,TRBJ2-1,once,TGCGCCAGCAGCCAAGCGGGGGTTTATGAGCAGTTCTTC,CASSQAGVYEQFF
TRBV27,-,TRBJ2-7,-,TGTGCCAGCAGCAGATACCCGGTTCCCCAGGTGCCCTACGAGCAGTACTTC,CASSRYPVPQVPYEQYF
TRBV7-9,-,TRBJ2-7,-,TGTGCCAGCAGCTTAGTAACTGCCAGGGAACGGCAGTACTTC,CASSLVTARERQYF
TRBV28,TRBD2,TRBJ2-7,-,TGTGCCAGCAGTCCCGAACTAGCGGGGGCCTACGAGCAGTACTTC,CASSPELAGAYEQYF
TRBV5-6,TRBD1,TRBJ2-3,-,TGTGCCAGCAGCTTGGGCTCAGGGGGAAGCACAGATACGCAGTATTTT,CASSLGSGGSTDTQYF
TRBV12-5,-,TRBJ2-3,-,TGTGCTAGTGGTTCCCTAAGGACAGCCACAGATACGCAGTATTTT,CASGSLRTATDTQYF
TRBV7-3,TRBD2,TRBJ2-3,-,TGTGCCAGCAGCCCCTCGGGGCTAGCGGGGCGTGTGACGCAGTATTTT,CASSPSGLAGRVTQYF
TRBV4-3,TRBD2,TRBJ2-5,-,TGCGCCAGCAGCCAAGGGGGTCTAGCGGAGAAAGAGACCCAGTACTTC,CASSQGGLAEKETQYF
TRBV18,-,TRBJ2-1,once,TGTGCCAGCTCACCCTACCTAGAGTTCTCCTTCTACAATGAGCAGTTCTTC,CASSPYLEFSFYNEQFF
TRBV4-2,-,TRBJ2-1,-,TGTGCCAGCAGCCAAGGGGCGGCGAGGGACTTTCGATACAATGAGCAGTTCTTC,CASSQGAARDFRYNEQFF
TRBV2,TRBD1,TRBJ2-1,-,TGTGCCAGCAGTGAATATTCGGGACAGGGAGACAATGAGCAGTTCTTC,CASSEYSGQGDNEQFF
TRBV28,-,TRBJ2-2,-,TGTGCCAGCAGTTCCATGTCGACAGCGAACACCGGGGAGCTGTTTTTT,CASSSMSTANTGELFF
TRBV9,-,TRBJ2-2,-,TGTGCCAGCAGCCCCGTTTCGGACAGTTCAACCGGGGAGCTGTTTTTT,CASSPVSDSSTGELFF
TRBV6-1,-,TRBJ1-5,-,TGTGCCAACCCAGACAGATATAGCAATCAGCCCCAGCATTTT,CANPDRYSNQPQHF
TRBV15,TRBD1,TRBJ1-2,-,TGTGCCACCAGCAGTCGCGGACAGGGGGCATCCAACTATGGCTACACCTTC,CATSSRGQGASNYGYTF
TRBV11-3,-,TRBJ2-5,-,TGTGCCAGCAGCTCCCGGACAGTTCAAGAGACCCAGTACTTC,CASSSRTVQETQYF
TRBV4-3,-,TRBJ2-1,-,TGCGCCAGCAGCCCCAGAAGGAGCGGTCCCTACAATGAGCAGTTCTTC,CASSPRRSGPYNEQFF
TRBV10-3,-,TRBJ2-1,-,TGTGCCATCAGTGAAGTCGGACTGCACCAGTTCTTC,CAISEVGLHQFF
TRBV9,TRBD2,TRBJ2-5,-,TGTGCCAGCAGCGCGTGGACTAGTTACAAAGAGACCCAGTACTTC,CASSAWTSYKETQYF
TRBV5-1,-,TRBJ2-3,-,TGCGCCAGCAGCGCCGCTGTCCGAAGGACAGTGACAGATACGCAGTATTTT,CASSAAVRRTVTDTQYF
TRBV12-5,TRBD2,TRBJ2-2,-,TGTGCTAGTGGTCTCCTCTCGGGGGGGGGTGACACCGGGGAGCTGTTTTTT,CASGLLSGGGDTGELFF
TRBV4-1,-,TRBJ1-4,-,TGCGCCAGCAGCCAAGACAACGGGGATGAAAAACTGTTTTTT,CASSQDNGDEKLFF
TRBV7-2,-,TRBJ2-3,-,TGTGCCAGCACTACCCTGAATACGCAGTATTTT,CASTTLNTQYF
TRBV7-9,-,TRBJ1-1,-,TGTGCCAGCAGCTTCCAGGGAGGGCGTTACACTGAAGCTTTCTTT,CASSFQGGRYTEAFF
TRBV6-6,-,TRBJ1-2,-,TGTGCCAGCAGTTCCAGGATTAGAGGCTACACCTTC,CASSSRIRGYTF
TRBV27,-,TRBJ1-5,-,TGTGCCAGCAGTTTACGGGGGAAAAGCAATCAGCCCCAGCATTTT,CASSLRGKSNQPQHF
TRBV4-1,TRBD2,TRBJ2-7,-,TGCGCCAGCAGCCAAGTAGCGGGAGGGTCCTCCTACGAGCAGTACTTC,CASSQVAGGSSYEQYF
TRBV5-1,TRBD1,TRBJ2-2,few,TGCGCCAGCAGCTTGCCACGGGACAGGGCGGACACCGGGGAGCTGTTTTTT,CASSLPRDRADTGELFF
TRBV4-1,-,TRBJ2-7,-,TGCGCCAGCAGCCAAGATACGGGCGAGCAGTACTTC,CASSQDTGEQYF
TRBV7-9,TRBD1,TRBJ2-7,-,TGTGCCAGCAGCTTAGGCGGGACAGGGGGCGACAAGCAGTACTTC,CASSLGGTGGDKQYF
TRBV20-1,TRBD1,TRBJ1-1,few,TGCAGCGGGACAGTGAACACTGAAGCTTTCTTT,CSGTVNTEAFF
TRBV27,-,TRBJ2-7,-,TGTGCCAGCAGTCCGGACACAACCCCGGCCGAGCAGTACTTC,CASSPDTTPAEQYF
TRBV6-6,-,TRBJ1-1,-,TGTGCCAGCAGGCGACCGAGGGTCCCTGAAGCTTTCTTT,CASRRPRVPEAFF
TRBV9,-,TRBJ2-2,-,TGTGCCAGCAGCCCAGAGCGGGCTACGAACACCGGGGAGCTGTTTTTT,CASSPERATNTGELFF